Here is one T cell receptor beta chain with its context. Its matching antigen is unknown. Sequencing was performed with immunoSEQ multiplex PCR; in TCRdb, only in-frame clones are kept and a portion is missing. The sample lists about 97,000 clones, roughly nine tenths occurring once. This sample is drawn from a study of T cell responses to AZD1222 COVID-19 vaccine. Overall study: Timing groups of about 4 and about 12 weeks for second doses were pooled. Broader study findings: Dominant at 160-218 and 743-854, vaccine-associated CD4 TCRs also spanned spike.

This TCR was recovered from an adult in good health. This specimen was peripheral blood, taken on day 0 of AZD1222 vaccination.

CDR3 sequence: CASSLGLDTYEQYF. For the CDR3, the DNA is TGCGCCAGCAGCCTAGGACTCGACACCTACGAGCAGTACTTC. The chain is built from TRBV4-3 and TRBJ2-7, with D tentatively TRBD2 (5 bases). In germline, CDR1 is LGHNA, CDR2 YSLEER. Deletions cut 4 bases from V and 2 bases from J, with 12 bases between. This CDR3 is 14 amino acids long.